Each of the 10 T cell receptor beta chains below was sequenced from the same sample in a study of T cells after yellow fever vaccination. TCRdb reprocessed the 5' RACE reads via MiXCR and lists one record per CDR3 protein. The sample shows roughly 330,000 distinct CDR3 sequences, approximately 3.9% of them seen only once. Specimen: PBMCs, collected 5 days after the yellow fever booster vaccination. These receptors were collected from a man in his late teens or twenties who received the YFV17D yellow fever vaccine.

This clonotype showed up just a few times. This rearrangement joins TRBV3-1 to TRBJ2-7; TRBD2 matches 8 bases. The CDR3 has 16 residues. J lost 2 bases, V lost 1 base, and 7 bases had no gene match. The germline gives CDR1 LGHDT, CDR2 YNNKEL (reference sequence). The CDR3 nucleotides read TGTGCCAGCAGCCAAGCAGGTAGCGGGGTGGCCTACGAGCAGTACGTC. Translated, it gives CASSQAGSGVAYEQYV.

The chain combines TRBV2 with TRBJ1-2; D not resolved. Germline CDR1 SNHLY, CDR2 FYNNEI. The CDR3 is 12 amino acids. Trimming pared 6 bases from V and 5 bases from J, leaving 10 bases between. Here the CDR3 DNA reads TGTGCCAGCAGGTCGGGATCTTATGGCTACACCTTC. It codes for CASRSGSYGYTF.

CDR3 DNA: TGCGCCAGCAGCGCCAATAGACAGGGAGCTGAGCAGTTCTTC. Its translation: CASSANRQGAEQFF. This chain joins TRBV5-1 and TRBJ2-1; 7 nucleotides match TRBD1. Trimming cost V 4 bases and J 9 bases; bases outside gene matches: 10. The CDR3 extends over 14 amino acids. Germline CDR1 is SGHRS and CDR2 is YFSETQ.

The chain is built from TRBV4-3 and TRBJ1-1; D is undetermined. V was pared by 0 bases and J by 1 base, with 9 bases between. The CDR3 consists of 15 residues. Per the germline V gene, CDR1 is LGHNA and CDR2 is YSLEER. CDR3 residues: CASSQDLGENTEAFF. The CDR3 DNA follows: TGCGCCAGCAGCCAAGATCTTGGGGAGAACACTGAAGCTTTCTTT.

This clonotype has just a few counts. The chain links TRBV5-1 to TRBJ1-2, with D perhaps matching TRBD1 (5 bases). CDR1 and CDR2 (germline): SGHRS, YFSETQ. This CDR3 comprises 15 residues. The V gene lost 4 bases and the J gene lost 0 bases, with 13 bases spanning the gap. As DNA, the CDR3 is TGCGCCAGCAGCCCGGACGGGACGGCTAACTATGGCTACACCTTC. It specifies CASSPDGTANYGYTF.

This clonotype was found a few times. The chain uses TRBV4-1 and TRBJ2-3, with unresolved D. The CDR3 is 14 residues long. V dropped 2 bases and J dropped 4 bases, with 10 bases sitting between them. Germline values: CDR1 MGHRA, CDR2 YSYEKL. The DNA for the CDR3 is TGCGCCAGCAGCCAAAACGTTCACCCAGATACGCAGTATTTT. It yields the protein CASSQNVHPDTQYF.

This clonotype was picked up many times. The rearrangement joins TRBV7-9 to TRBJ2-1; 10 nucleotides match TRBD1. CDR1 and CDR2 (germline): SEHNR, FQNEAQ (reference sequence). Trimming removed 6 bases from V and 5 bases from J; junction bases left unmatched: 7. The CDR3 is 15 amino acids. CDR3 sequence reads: CASSWTGGTNNEQFF. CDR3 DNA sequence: TGTGCCAGCAGTTGGACAGGGGGTACCAACAATGAGCAGTTCTTC.

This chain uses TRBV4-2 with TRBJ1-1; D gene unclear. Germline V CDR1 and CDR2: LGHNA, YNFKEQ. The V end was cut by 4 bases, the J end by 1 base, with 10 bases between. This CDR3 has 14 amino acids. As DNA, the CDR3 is TGTGCCAGCAGCCGAGGAGAGGGGAACACTGAAGCTTTCTTT. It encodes CASSRGEGNTEAFF.

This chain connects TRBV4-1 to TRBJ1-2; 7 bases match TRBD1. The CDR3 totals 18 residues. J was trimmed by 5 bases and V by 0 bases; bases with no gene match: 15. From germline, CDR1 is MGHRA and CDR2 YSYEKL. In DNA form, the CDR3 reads TGCGCCAGCAGCCAAGATCTTAGGCCCCCGACAGGGAATTATGGCTACACCTTC. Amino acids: CASSQDLRPPTGNYGYTF.

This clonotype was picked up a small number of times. CDR3 in amino acids: CSANGGPYEQYF. DNA of the CDR3: TGCAGTGCAAACGGGGGGCCGTACGAGCAGTACTTC. The chain employs TRBV20-1 and TRBJ2-7, with D perhaps TRBD2 (7 bases). The CDR3 sequence is 12 residues long. Germline V CDR1 and CDR2: DFQATT, SNEGSKA (reference sequence). V gave up 6 bases and J gave up 4 bases, with 13 bases separating them.